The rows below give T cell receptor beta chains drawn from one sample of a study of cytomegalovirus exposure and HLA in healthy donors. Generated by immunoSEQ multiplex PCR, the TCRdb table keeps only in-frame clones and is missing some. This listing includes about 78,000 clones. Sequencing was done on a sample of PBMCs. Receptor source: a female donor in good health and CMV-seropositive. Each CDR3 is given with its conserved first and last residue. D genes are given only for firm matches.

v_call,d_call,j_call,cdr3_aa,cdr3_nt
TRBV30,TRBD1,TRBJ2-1,CAWSVPGTGLSYNEQFF,TGTGCCTGGAGTGTACCTGGGACAGGGCTTTCCTACAATGAGCAGTTCTTC
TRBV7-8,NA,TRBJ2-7,CASSPGQTYEQYF,TGTGCCAGCAGCCCCGGACAAACCTACGAGCAGTACTTC
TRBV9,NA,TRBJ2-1,CASSVDGGTSYNEQFF,TGTGCCAGCAGCGTAGACGGCGGGACGTCCTACAATGAGCAGTTCTTC
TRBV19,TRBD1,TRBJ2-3,CASTLRGTGGRTDTQYF,TGTGCCAGTACCCTACGGGGGACAGGGGGACGCACAGATACGCAGTATTTT
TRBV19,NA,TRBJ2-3,CASSRFTGRTDTQYF,TGTGCCAGTAGTAGGTTTACAGGGAGAACAGATACGCAGTATTTT
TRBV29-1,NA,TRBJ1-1,CSVEEGGHTEAFF,TGCAGCGTTGAAGAGGGGGGGCACACTGAAGCTTTCTTT
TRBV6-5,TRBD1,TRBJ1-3,CASRPTGAFGNTIYF,TGTGCCAGCAGGCCGACAGGGGCGTTCGGAAACACCATATATTTT
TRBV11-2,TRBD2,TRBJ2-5,CASSSFGARGVIETQYF,TGTGCCAGCAGCTCCTTCGGGGCGCGGGGGGTTATAGAGACCCAGTACTTC
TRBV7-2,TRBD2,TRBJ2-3,CASSLDGRGDTQYF,TGTGCCAGCAGCTTAGACGGGAGGGGAGATACGCAGTATTTT
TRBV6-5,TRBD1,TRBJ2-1,CASKGQGFYEQFF,TGTGCCAGCAAAGGACAGGGTTTCTATGAGCAGTTCTTC
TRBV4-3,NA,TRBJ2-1,CASSQDGGEQFF,TGCGCCAGCAGCCAAGACGGTGGTGAGCAGTTCTTC
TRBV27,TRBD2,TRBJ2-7,CASSPSGGGGYEQYF,TGTGCCAGCAGTCCAAGCGGGGGGGGCGGTTACGAGCAGTACTTC
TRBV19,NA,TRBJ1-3,CASRQDVEGNTIYF,TGTGCCAGTCGACAGGACGTGGAGGGAAACACCATATATTTT
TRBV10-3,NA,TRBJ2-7,CAISELPRYEQYF,TGTGCCATCAGTGAGTTACCCCGGTACGAGCAGTACTTC
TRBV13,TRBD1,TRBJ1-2,CASSLGLQGEGYTF,TGTGCCAGCAGCTTAGGCCTACAGGGGGAAGGCTACACCTTC
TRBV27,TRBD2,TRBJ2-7,CASSLRGQTSGRTYEQYF,TGTGCCAGCAGTTTAAGGGGACAGACTAGCGGGAGGACGTACGAGCAGTACTTC
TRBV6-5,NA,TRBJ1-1,CASSPGWKDTEAFF,TGTGCCAGCAGCCCAGGGTGGAAAGACACTGAAGCTTTCTTT
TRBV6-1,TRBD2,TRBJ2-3,CASRKRLATDTQYF,TGTGCCAGCAGAAAACGACTAGCCACAGATACGCAGTATTTT
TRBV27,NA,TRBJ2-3,CASSPGQTSTDTQYF,TGTGCCAGCAGTCCCGGACAGACTAGCACAGATACGCAGTATTTT
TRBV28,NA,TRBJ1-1,CASSRRGMNTEAFF,TGTGCCAGCAGTCGCAGGGGTATGAACACTGAAGCTTTCTTT
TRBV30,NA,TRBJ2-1,CARGFRGAAYNEQFF,TGTGCCCGGGGATTTCGGGGGGCGGCCTACAATGAGCAGTTCTTC
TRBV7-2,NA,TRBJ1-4,CASSSTVNEKLFF,TGTGCCAGCAGCTCGACAGTCAATGAAAAACTGTTTTTT
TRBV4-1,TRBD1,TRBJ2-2,CASSHRTGSTGELFF,TGCGCCAGCAGCCACAGGACAGGGAGCACCGGGGAGCTGTTTTTT
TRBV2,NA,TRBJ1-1,CASSDPVDRKNTEAFF,TGTGCCAGCAGTGACCCGGTAGACAGGAAGAACACTGAAGCTTTCTTT
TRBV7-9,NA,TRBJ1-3,CASSLVSSSSGNTIYF,TGTGCCAGCAGCTTAGTCTCCTCCAGCTCTGGAAACACCATATATTTT
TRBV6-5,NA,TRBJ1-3,CASRSNSGNTIYF,TGTGCCAGCCGGTCAAACTCTGGAAACACCATATATTTT
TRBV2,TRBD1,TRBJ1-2,CASSGPTGVGIVGYGYTF,TGTGCCAGCAGTGGTCCGACAGGGGTCGGTATCGTAGGCTATGGCTACACCTTC
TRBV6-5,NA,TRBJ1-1,CASSSSGLLTEAFF,TGTGCCAGCAGTTCGTCGGGACTCCTCACTGAAGCTTTCTTT
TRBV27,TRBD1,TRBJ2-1,CASSHWDSAGEQFF,TGTGCCAGCAGTCACTGGGACAGTGCGGGTGAGCAGTTCTTC
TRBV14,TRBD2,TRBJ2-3,CASSQEGGLAGLTDTQYF,TGTGCCAGCAGCCAAGAGGGGGGACTAGCGGGGTTGACAGATACGCAGTATTTT
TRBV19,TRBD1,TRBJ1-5,CATHDRGNSNQPQHF,TGTGCCACCCATGACAGGGGAAATAGCAATCAGCCCCAGCATTTT
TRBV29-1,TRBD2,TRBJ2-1,CSVPFRTRVYNEQFF,TGCAGCGTCCCTTTCCGGACTAGGGTCTACAATGAGCAGTTCTTC
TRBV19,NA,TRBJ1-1,CASSTGIPEAFF,TGTGCCAGCAGCACGGGGATCCCTGAAGCTTTCTTT
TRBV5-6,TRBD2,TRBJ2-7,CASSFPGLAYEQYF,TGTGCCAGCAGCTTCCCGGGACTAGCGTACGAGCAGTACTTC
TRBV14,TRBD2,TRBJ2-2,CASSQDSSGIPGELFF,TGTGCCAGCAGCCAAGATAGTAGCGGGATCCCCGGGGAGCTGTTTTTT
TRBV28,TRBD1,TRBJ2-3,CASSRTGRFTDTQYF,TGTGCCAGCAGCCGGACAGGGAGGTTCACAGATACGCAGTATTTT
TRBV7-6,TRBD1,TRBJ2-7,CASSPTTGDSEQYF,TGTGCCAGCAGCCCGACGACAGGGGACAGCGAGCAGTACTTC
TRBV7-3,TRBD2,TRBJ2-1,CASSSPGLGIEQFF,TGTGCCAGCAGCTCGCCGGGACTAGGAATTGAGCAGTTCTTC
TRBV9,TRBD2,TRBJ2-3,CASSSGGMDTQYF,TGTGCCAGCTCTAGCGGGGGCATGGATACGCAGTATTTT
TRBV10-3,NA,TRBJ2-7,CAIGHPSSYEQYF,TGTGCTATTGGACACCCTAGCTCCTACGAGCAGTACTTC
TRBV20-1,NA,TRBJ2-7,CSARETTEQYF,TGCAGTGCTAGAGAAACTACCGAGCAGTACTTC
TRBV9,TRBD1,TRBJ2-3,CASSPDRGQADTQYF,TGTGCCAGCAGCCCGGACAGGGGGCAGGCAGATACGCAGTATTTT
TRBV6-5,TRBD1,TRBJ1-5,CASSYSGQGTNQPQHF,TGTGCCAGCAGTTACTCCGGACAGGGAACCAATCAGCCCCAGCATTTT
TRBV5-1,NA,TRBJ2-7,CASRDTENPYEQYF,TGCGCCAGCCGGGATACAGAAAATCCCTACGAGCAGTACTTC
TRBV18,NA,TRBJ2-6,CASSPAGRVYSGANVLTF,TGTGCCAGCTCACCAGCCGGCAGGGTTTACTCTGGGGCCAACGTCCTGACTTTC
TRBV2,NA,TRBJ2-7,CASALTPGYEQYF,TGTGCCAGCGCTCTTACTCCTGGCTACGAGCAGTACTTC
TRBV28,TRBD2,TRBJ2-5,CASSLELAGGEQYF,TGTGCCAGCAGTTTAGAACTAGCGGGAGGGGAGCAGTACTTC
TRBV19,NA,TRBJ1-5,CASRGGVNQPQHF,TGTGCCAGTAGGGGCGGGGTTAATCAGCCCCAGCATTTT
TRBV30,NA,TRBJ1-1,CAWRLNTEAFF,TGTGCCTGGCGTTTGAACACTGAAGCTTTCTTT
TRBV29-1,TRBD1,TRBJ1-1,CSVDKQGTHTEAFF,TGCAGCGTCGATAAACAGGGGACCCACACTGAAGCTTTCTTT
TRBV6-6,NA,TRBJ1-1,CASSYSGREGTEAFF,TGTGCCAGCAGTTACTCGGGTCGGGAGGGCACTGAAGCTTTCTTT
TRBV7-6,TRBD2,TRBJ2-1,CASSSGLAGGPNTNEQFF,TGTGCCAGCAGCTCTGGACTAGCGGGAGGGCCCAATACCAATGAGCAGTTCTTC
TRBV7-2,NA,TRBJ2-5,CASSFQLEAGAFQTQYF,TGTGCCAGCAGCTTTCAGCTCGAGGCGGGGGCCTTTCAGACCCAGTACTTC
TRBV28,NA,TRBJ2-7,CASSFTGMAYEQYF,TGTGCCAGCAGTTTCACAGGGATGGCCTACGAGCAGTACTTC
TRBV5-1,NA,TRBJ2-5,CASTVQGETQYF,TGCGCCAGCACCGTCCAGGGGGAGACCCAGTACTTC
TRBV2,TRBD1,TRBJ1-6,CASRRQGIGEYNSPLHF,TGTGCCAGCCGCCGACAGGGAATCGGGGAATATAATTCACCCCTCCACTTT
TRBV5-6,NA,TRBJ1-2,CASSLGARWGHGYTF,TGTGCCAGCAGCTTGGGGGCCCGTTGGGGGCATGGCTACACCTTC
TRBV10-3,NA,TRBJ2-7,CAISDAKSYEQYF,TGTGCCATCAGTGACGCGAAGAGCTACGAGCAGTACTTC
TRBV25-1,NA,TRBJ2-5,CASSDPSGPETQYF,TGTGCCAGCAGTGACCCCTCAGGGCCCGAGACCCAGTACTTC